The T cell receptor beta chain described here comes from a study of response to subunit inactivated influenza vaccine. Study-level points and caveats: That few new T cells are recruited by each seasonal influenza vaccination was the authors' suggestion.

As regards this clonotype: The antigen remains undetermined.

MiXCR was run by TCRdb on the RT-PCR reads, yielding one entry per CDR3 protein. Altogether 600,000 to 850,000 distinct CDR3 sequences are present, 14% being singletons, with the ten largest covering approximately 7.6%. There are 15 residues in the CDR3. Germline V gives CDR1 SEHNR, CDR2 FQNEAQ (reference sequence). The V and J ends lost 2 bases and 7 bases respectively, with 17 bases between them. The starting material was PBMCs from blood, obtained less than 15 days before vaccination. This sequence joins TRBV7-9 and TRBJ1-2, with D tentatively TRBD1 (6 bases). This sequence originates from a man between 45 and 60 years old who received an inactivated influenza vaccine. The CDR3 reads CASSLLDSPKRGYTF. The CDR3 DNA sequence: TGTGCCAGCAGCTTATTGGACAGCCCAAAGCGTGGCTACACCTTC.